These 7 T cell receptor beta chains were all obtained from the same sample, sequenced in a study of vaccination effects on CD4 cells after COVID-19 (dated by TCRdb to 2022 to 2024). The library was obtained by the immunoSEQ multiplex PCR assay. This is the immuneACCESS table as TCRdb keeps it, with only in-frame sequences that have V and J called. A part of the clones is gone; compared with another copy, unresolved V genes explain less than half, and the rest is unexplained. The sample data list tens of thousands of clones, and 74% of these were observed just once. The ten largest clones add up to approximately 15% of the sample. After 10 days of culture, CD4+ T cells were isolated with the EasySep CD4+ T cell isolation kit. Each participant received two doses of an mRNA SARS-CoV-2 vaccine, either BNT162b2 or mRNA-1273. What these receptors recognize is not known. Sequences were derived from CD4+ T cells from PBMCs cultured without peptide, sampled after COVID-19 vaccination. These receptors were collected from a human donor who received a COVID-19 vaccine.

J is TRBJ1-1 and V is TRBV2; D remains unclear. This CDR3 is 13 amino acids long. CDR1 and CDR2 (germline): SNHLY, FYNNEI. V lost 5 bases to trimming and J lost 1 base, with 8 bases between them. The CDR3 DNA follows: TGTGCCAGCAGTTGGGTGGAGAACACTGAAGCTTTCTTT. Its translation: CASSWVENTEAFF.

V usage is TRBV30 and J usage is TRBJ2-2, with TRBD1 as a possible D gene (5 bases). The CDR3 length is 13 residues. Germline lookup yields CDR1 GTSNPN and CDR2 SVGIG (reference sequence). Between the trimmed V and J ends, which lost 0 bases and 5 bases, there was a span of 7 bases. In DNA form, the CDR3 reads TGTGCCTGGAGTGTGGGGCCTACCGGGGAGCTGTTTTTT. This translates into CAWSVGPTGELFF.

The V gene is TRBV7-9, the J gene TRBJ2-2; possibly TRBD2 for D (6 bases). This CDR3 spans 15 amino acids. Germline loops: CDR1 SEHNR, CDR2 FQNEAQ (reference sequence). V lost 0 bases and J lost 5, with 10 bases in between. CDR3 nucleotides: TGTGCCAGCAGCTTAGCGGAGGGCCGGACCGGGGAGCTGTTTTTT. It is translated as CASSLAEGRTGELFF.

The CDR3 spells CASSLQAGASTDTQYF. In DNA, the CDR3 is TGTGCCAGCAGCTTACAGGCGGGGGCCAGCACAGATACGCAGTATTTT. The V and J genes are TRBV13 and TRBJ2-3; possible D gene TRBD2, 7 bases. CDR1 is PRHDT and CDR2 is FYEKMQ in the germline V gene (reference sequence). The ends were cut back, 2 bases at V and 0 bases at J, with 12 bases in the middle. The CDR3 totals 16 residues.

This sequence joins TRBV7-9 and TRBJ1-6; no reliable D call. Germline V gives CDR1 SEHNR, CDR2 FQNEAQ (reference sequence). The CDR3 totals 14 residues. Trimming took off 4 bases at V and 7 bases at J, with 11 bases between the two ends. CDR3 in DNA: TGTGCCAGCAGCTCCCCTGTGGAGAATTCACCCCTCCACTTT. It translates to CASSSPVENSPLHF.

V gene TRBV6-5 combines with J gene TRBJ2-7; perhaps TRBD2 as D (7 bases). Germline-derived CDR1 and CDR2 are MNHEY and SVGAGI. This CDR3 contains 14 residues. Between the trimmed V and J ends, which lost 2 bases and 5 bases, there was a span of 13 bases. The CDR3 DNA is TGTGCCAGCAGTTACCTAGGGGGGGGCAACGAGCAGTACTTC. This translates into CASSYLGGGNEQYF.

CDR3 bases: TGTGCCAGCACCTATTCTGTGAGGGGCCGCCCCTATAATTCACCCCTCCACTTT. Translated: CASTYSVRGRPYNSPLHF. The rearrangement joins TRBV27 to TRBJ1-6; weak D call: TRBD1 (5 bases). V gave up 7 bases and J gave up 2 bases, with 21 bases separating them. The CDR3 sequence is 18 residues long. Germline assignment: CDR1 MNHEY and CDR2 SMNVEV (reference sequence).